These T cell receptor beta chains were read from a single sample in a study of T cell responses to AZD1222 COVID-19 vaccine. Libraries were prepared by immunoSEQ multiplex PCR; TCRdb keeps only in-frame clonotypes and omits some of them. This sample has 150,000 or so clones, with about nine tenths found just once. The material was peripheral blood, obtained on day 0 of AZD1222 vaccination. The source is an adult in good health. CDR3s include the opening cysteine and the closing phenylalanine or tryptophan. A D gene is named only where the DNA matches it firmly. Some rows have no size entry. The others give once, few or many, or a class for an expanded clone.

v_call	clone_size	d_call	j_call	cdr3_nt	cdr3_aa
TRBV11-3	-	TRBD1	TRBJ2-7	TGTGCCAGCAGCTCCACCAGGGGGAGCGAGCAGTACTTC	CASSSTRGSEQYF
TRBV18	-	-	TRBJ2-5	TGTGCCAGCTCAGCCACCGCTAGCGTGGAGACCCAGTACTTC	CASSATASVETQYF
TRBV27	-	-	TRBJ2-2	TGTGCCAGCAGTCGACACGCCTCGGCCGGGGAGCTGTTTTTT	CASSRHASAGELFF
TRBV9	once	-	TRBJ2-5	TGTGCCAGCAGCCCCCGGACAAGAACTAAAGAGACCCAGTACTTC	CASSPRTRTKETQYF
TRBV20-1	-	-	TRBJ2-7	TGCAGTGCTAGTACCCCTCGGCTAACCGGGGTCTACGAGCAGTACTTC	CSASTPRLTGVYEQYF
TRBV3-1/TRBV3-2	-	TRBD2	TRBJ2-7	TGTGCCAGCAGCCCCCACTGGACTAGCGGGAGGAGCGAGCAGTACTTC	CASSPHWTSGRSEQYF
TRBV27	once	TRBD2	TRBJ2-7	TGTGCCAGCAGTTTACAAGCGGGAGGGTACTACGAGCAGTACTTC	CASSLQAGGYYEQYF
TRBV4-1	-	-	TRBJ1-6	TGCGCCAGCAGCCAAGCCGTTCCGGGTTCTTCACCCCTCCACTTT	CASSQAVPGSSPLHF
TRBV7-9	-	-	TRBJ1-1	TGTGCCAGCAGCGACGACAGGTACACTGAAGCTTTCTTT	CASSDDRYTEAFF
TRBV6-6	-	-	TRBJ1-5	TGTGCCAGCAGTTACTTGGTTGCGAATCAGCCCCAGCATTTT	CASSYLVANQPQHF
TRBV6-5	-	TRBD1	TRBJ1-5	TGTGCCAGCAGTTACGGGACAGGGGATCAGCCCCAGCATTTT	CASSYGTGDQPQHF
TRBV12-3/TRBV12-4	-	-	TRBJ2-5	TGTGCCAGCAGCTTGTACCAAGAGACCCAGTACTTC	CASSLYQETQYF
TRBV9	-	TRBD1	TRBJ1-1	TGTGCCAGCAGCGCCAACAGGGGGAAAGCTTTCTTT	CASSANRGKAFF
TRBV4-3	-	TRBD1	TRBJ1-6	TGCGCCAGCAGCCAAGATAGGGGGACAGGGCAGTCGAATTCACCCCTCCACTTT	CASSQDRGTGQSNSPLHF
TRBV6-5	-	-	TRBJ2-7	TGTGCCAGCATCTCCCGCGACACTGGGTACGAGCAGTACTTC	CASISRDTGYEQYF
TRBV28	-	-	TRBJ2-3	TGTGCCAGCAGTTTTTCCCGTACTGGGGCAGATACGCAGTATTTT	CASSFSRTGADTQYF
TRBV9	-	TRBD1	TRBJ1-2	TGTGCCAGCAGCGGGACAGGGGGGGTTGGCTACACCTTC	CASSGTGGVGYTF
TRBV27	-	-	TRBJ2-7	TGTGCCAGCAGTTTATCGTGGGGCTACGAGCAGTACTTC	CASSLSWGYEQYF
TRBV3-1/TRBV3-2	-	TRBD2	TRBJ2-1	TGTGCCAGCAGCCAAGCTCGGAGACTAGCGGGGCGGGGGAACTCCTACAATGAGCAGTTCTTC	CASSQARRLAGRGNSYNEQFF
TRBV5-1	-	-	TRBJ1-1	TGCGCCAGCAGCTTGGGTCATGGGGCAAAGAACACTGAAGCTTTCTTT	CASSLGHGAKNTEAFF
TRBV28	once	TRBD2	TRBJ2-3	TGTGCCAGCAGTTTAAGGGCGGGAGGGCCCACAGATACGCAGTATTTT	CASSLRAGGPTDTQYF
TRBV19	-	TRBD1	TRBJ1-4	TGTGCCAGTAGTAAGGGACAGGCGGGGATGAATGAAAAACTGTTTTTT	CASSKGQAGMNEKLFF
TRBV30	-	-	TRBJ1-1	TGTGCCTGGAGTGTAACGGTGAGCACTGAAGCTTTCTTT	CAWSVTVSTEAFF
TRBV6-5	-	-	TRBJ1-6	TGTGCCAGCAGTTTACTCAGGCGATACTCAGGTTCACCCCTCCACTTT	CASSLLRRYSGSPLHF
TRBV28	-	-	TRBJ1-1	TGTGCCAGCAGTAGTAGGGGACCCCCTTTCTTT	CASSSRGPPFF
TRBV2	-	-	TRBJ1-1	TGTGCCAGCCCGGGTCCAAACACTGAAGCTTTCTTT	CASPGPNTEAFF
TRBV7-9	-	TRBD2	TRBJ2-1	TGTGCCAGCAGCTTAGACGTTAGCGGGAGTGGTAACGCCCTGTTCTTC	CASSLDVSGSGNALFF